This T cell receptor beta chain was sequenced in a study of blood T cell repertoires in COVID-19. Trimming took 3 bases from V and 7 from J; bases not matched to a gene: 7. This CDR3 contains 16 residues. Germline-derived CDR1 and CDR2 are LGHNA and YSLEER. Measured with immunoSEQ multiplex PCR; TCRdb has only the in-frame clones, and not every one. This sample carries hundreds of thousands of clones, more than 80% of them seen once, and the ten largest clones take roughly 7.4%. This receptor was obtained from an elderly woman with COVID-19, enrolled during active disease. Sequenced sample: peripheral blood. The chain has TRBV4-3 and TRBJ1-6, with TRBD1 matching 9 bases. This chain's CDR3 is CASSQAMGQGNSPLHF. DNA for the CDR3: TGCGCCAGCAGCCAGGCTATGGGACAGGGAAATTCACCCCTCCACTTT.